Sequencing of this T cell receptor beta chain was carried out in a study of CD8 T cells in ankylosing spondylitis (TCRdb year 2017). Regarding the research as a whole: The study set out to find disease-linked TCR variants by profiling T cell receptor beta repertoires in ankylosing spondylitis patients and healthy donors. Peripheral blood samples were taken, and synovial fluid was additionally collected from ankylosing spondylitis patients. In total, the full study cohort was made up of about 99 healthy donors and 25 ankylosing spondylitis patients. Broad study findings and their caveats: Significant enrichment of the disease-linked clones was reported in matched synovial fluid samples from ankylosing spondylitis patients. A CD8+ phenotype was shown by the disease-linked clones, which were found at relatively low frequencies in peripheral blood. Some motif variants were previously reported in synovial fluid and blood of reactive arthritis patients, suggesting common disease-initiation mechanisms. Blood from ankylosing spondylitis patients appeared to be characterized by a TCR beta motif composed of about eight highly homologous amino acid variants.

The instrument was an Illumina HiSeq 2500. Quantitative 5'-RACE with molecular barcodes was the method used to prepare the TCR beta libraries. The authors processed their data as follows. To identify disease-linked TCR variants, a new computational method was used, one built on a probabilistic model of VDJ rearrangement. The public reads were run again by TCRdb, first through fastp at Q25 and then through MiXCR, and only productive beta chains were kept. Under each unique CDR3 protein, matching rows form one entry showing the most common genes and DNA. What appears here as the V and J calls and clone size reflects TCRdb's work, not the paper's. The sample table holds under 850,000 distinct CDR3 sequences, of which roughly 19% were seen once. About 20% of the sample is taken by the ten largest. A word on this clonotype: No cognate antigen has been identified for it. There are no base qualities to consult, and no much larger clone falls within one base.

Per the germline V gene, MNHEY is the CDR1 and SVGEGT is the CDR2. Germline trimming amounts to 4 bases on V and 4 bases on J, with 6 as the count of junction bases outside the gene matches. The CDR3 sequence holds 15 residues, the cysteine and phenylalanine included. Only the CDR3 portion is preserved as DNA: 45 bases, with reading frame beginning at the first base. Sequenced sample: blood, either unsorted or a sorted T cell fraction (not recorded which). The rearrangement combines TRBV6-2 or TRBV6-3 with TRBJ1-1, with 10 bases matching TRBD1. The TCR was taken from a male donor with ankylosing spondylitis. The DNA reads TGTGCCAGCAGTTTCCTAGGACAGGGGGTCACTGAAGCTTTCTTT. Translated, this is CASSFLGQGVTEAFF.